What follows describes a single T cell receptor (beta chain). Its antigen remains unidentified. The data originate from a study of vaccination and CD4 T cells after COVID-19. Study information: Convalescent cases consisted of six males and four females, of whom two were Hispanic. A median of approximately 100 days (range 35 to 161) separated diagnosis from post-COVID sampling. A median of around 73 days (range 14 to 241) separated dose two from the taking of post-vaccine samples.

Noted time point: late sampling 161 to 241 days after vaccination in three convalescent patients. The CDR3 totals 14 residues. V was clipped by 7 bases and J by 4 bases, with 17 bases between them. Germline CDR1 reads LNHNV; CDR2 reads YYDKDF (reference sequence). TCRdb processed the PCR reads anew with MiXCR; each CDR3 protein has one entry. The data hold 35,000 to 45,000 distinct CDR3 sequences, with about 35% observed a single time. General study findings and limits: Sampling was limited to relatively few convalescent patients, with no early post-infection timepoints studied.

This chain joins TRBV15 and TRBJ2-7, with D perhaps TRBD2 (7 bases). This sample comprised CD4+ T cells from blood, obtained about 7 months after SARS-CoV-2 vaccination. This receptor was identified in a human donor who had recovered from COVID-19. The CDR3 coding sequence is TGTGCCACCACCCCCCGGGGAGGGGGATACGAGCAGTACTTC. This encodes CATTPRGGGYEQYF. Complete variable domain (other parts from reference TRBV15 and TRBJ2-7): DAMVIQNPRYQVTQFGKPVTLSCSQTLNHNVMYWYQQKSSQAPKLLFHYYDKDFNNEADTPDNFQSRRPNTSFCFLDIRSPGLGDTAMYLCATTPRGGGYEQYFGPGTRLTVT.